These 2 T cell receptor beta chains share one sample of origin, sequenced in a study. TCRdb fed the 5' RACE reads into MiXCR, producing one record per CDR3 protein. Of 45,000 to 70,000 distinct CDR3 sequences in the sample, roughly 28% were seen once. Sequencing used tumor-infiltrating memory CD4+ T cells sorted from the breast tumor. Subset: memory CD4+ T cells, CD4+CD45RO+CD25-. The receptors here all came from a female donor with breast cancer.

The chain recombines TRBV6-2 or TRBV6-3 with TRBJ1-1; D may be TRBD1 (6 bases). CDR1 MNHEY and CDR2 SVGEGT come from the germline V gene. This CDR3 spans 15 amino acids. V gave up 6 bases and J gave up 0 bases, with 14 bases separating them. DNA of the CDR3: TGTGCCAGCAGACCCTCGACAGGTATGAACACTGAAGCTTTCTTT. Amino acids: CASRPSTGMNTEAFF.

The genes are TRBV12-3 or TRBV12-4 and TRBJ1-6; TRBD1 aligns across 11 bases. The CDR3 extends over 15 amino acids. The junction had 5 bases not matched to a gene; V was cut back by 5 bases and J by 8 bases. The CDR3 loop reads CASSPSGQGDSPLHF. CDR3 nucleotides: TGTGCCAGCAGTCCTTCGGGACAGGGGGATTCACCCCTCCACTTT.